A single sample gave rise to the 26 T cell receptor beta chains below, sequenced in a study of breast tumors, draining lymph nodes, adjacent tissues. Axillary draining lymph nodes of breast cancer patients supplied the node samples. MiXCR, applied by TCRdb to the multiplex PCR reads, yields one record per CDR3 protein. The data hold some 250,000 distinct CDR3 sequences, with 30% to 35% observed a single time. Sequencing was performed on axillary lymph node tissue. The receptors here all came from a female donor with breast cancer. Some clones in this sample may be carry-over from other donors' samples.

This clonotype appeared many times. The chain is built from TRBV7-2 and TRBJ1-6; a possible D gene is TRBD1 (5 bases). V was clipped by 6 bases and J by 0 bases, with 9 bases between them. The CDR3 extends over 15 amino acids. Germline CDR1 reads SGHTA; CDR2 reads FQGNSA. CDR3 in amino acids: CASRLRDSYNSPLHF. In nucleotides, the CDR3 is TGTGCCAGCAGGCTCAGGGACTCCTATAATTCACCCCTCCACTTT.

This clonotype was detected only once. The V and J genes are TRBV24-1 and TRBJ1-2; TRBD1 is a possible D gene (6 bases). The V and J ends lost 5 bases and 8 bases respectively, with 14 bases between them. Germline CDR1 is KGHDR and CDR2 is SFDVKD. The CDR3 has 13 residues. The CDR3 coding sequence is TGTGCCACCAGTGGCCGTGGACAGTGGGGCTACACCTTC. Protein sequence: CATSGRGQWGYTF.

CDR3 coding DNA: TGTGCCAGCAGCGTTGAATACTCGGGTTGGCAGTACTTC. The encoded protein is CASSVEYSGWQYF. This chain links TRBV9 with TRBJ2-7; D remains ambiguous. Germline lookup yields CDR1 SGDLS and CDR2 YYNGEE. The CDR3 runs to 13 residues. Trimming took off 2 bases at V and 9 bases at J, with 15 bases between the two ends.

This clonotype has more than one count but fewer than ten. One end of the junction fails to match germline, which may point to a read error. V usage is TRBV7-8 and J usage is TRBJ1-2, with TRBD1 matching over 9 bases. The CDR3 consists of 15 residues. Germline lookup yields CDR1 SGHVS and CDR2 FQNEAQ. The CDR3: CASSPGQGSTYGYPF. The CDR3 DNA reads TGTGCCAGCAGCCCGGGACAGGGTAGTACCTATGGCTACCCCTTC.

The sample holds many counts of this clonotype. The chain is built from TRBV14 and TRBJ2-5; 12 bases fit TRBD2. The trim removed 4 bases at V and 5 bases at J, leaving 8 bases unmatched. From germline, CDR1 is SGHDN and CDR2 FVKESK. The CDR3 covers 16 residues. CDR3 residues: CASSLGLAGMVETQYF. In DNA form, the CDR3 reads TGTGCCAGCAGCCTAGGACTAGCGGGAATGGTGGAGACCCAGTACTTC.

This chain joins TRBV20-1 and TRBJ2-5; the D gene is possibly TRBD2 (5 bases). Germline CDR1 and CDR2: DFQATT and SNEGSKA (reference sequence). Trimming took 5 bases from V and 13 from J, leaving 20 bases between them. The CDR3 contains 12 residues. The CDR3: CSAWTPQEAPYF. The DNA for the CDR3 is TGCAGTGCTTGGACTCCTCAAGAGGCCCCGTACTTC.

This clonotype was counted many times. The chain combines TRBV9 with TRBJ2-7; 11 bases agree with TRBD2. CDR3 length: 16 residues. V gave up 0 bases and J gave up 6 bases; unmatched junction bases: 8. From germline, CDR1 is SGDLS and CDR2 YYNGEE. The CDR3 region is CASSVGTSGGGAEQYF. The CDR3 bases are TGTGCCAGCAGCGTAGGTACTAGCGGGGGAGGCGCCGAGCAGTACTTC.

The chain uses TRBV2 and TRBJ2-1; D gene uncertain. Germline CDR1 and CDR2: SNHLY and FYNNEI. V lost 1 base and J 4 bases, leaving 26 bases between the germline ends. The CDR3 totals 20 residues. The CDR3 reads CASSEDFLWKHHISYNEQFF. The CDR3 DNA is TGTGCCAGCAGTGAAGATTTTCTCTGGAAACACCATATATCATACAATGAGCAGTTCTTC.

The gene calls are TRBV20-1 and TRBJ2-3; D not certain. The CDR3 length is 12 residues. V lost 5 bases and J lost 1, with 7 bases in between. Germline CDR1 reads DFQATT; CDR2 reads SNEGSKA (reference sequence). The CDR3 DNA reads as TGCAGTGCTCAACTCCGCACAGATACGCAGTATTTT. Translation: CSAQLRTDTQYF.

This clonotype came up a few times. The CDR3 protein is CASSLDGARVGLSYEQYF. CDR3 DNA: TGTGCCAGCAGCTTGGACGGCGCCCGAGTGGGCCTCTCCTACGAGCAGTACTTC. The chain is built from TRBV5-6 and TRBJ2-7; D remains ambiguous. Germline V CDR1 and CDR2: SGHDT, YYEEEE. The CDR3 loop spans 18 amino acids. V lost 0 bases, J lost 0 bases, and 19 bases lay in between.

On this clonotype itself: This may stem from a read error, because a much larger clone lies one nucleotide away. The J gene is TRBJ1-3, the V gene TRBV30; D is ambiguous. This CDR3 contains 16 residues. Germline V gives CDR1 GTSNPN, CDR2 SVGIG (reference sequence). CDR3 loop: CACESAGQSSGNTTYF. CDR3 nucleotides: TGTGCCTGTGAATCCGCCGGGCAGAGCTCTGGAAACACCACATATTTT.

This clonotype was seen ten or more times. The chain links TRBV5-1 to TRBJ2-7; D remains ambiguous. This CDR3 has 17 amino acids. V lost 4 bases and J lost 0, with 20 bases in between. From germline, CDR1 is SGHRS and CDR2 YFSETQ. CDR3 sequence (DNA): TGCGCCAGCAGCCAAGGGTCCCTTCACCAATACTCCTACGAGCAGTACTTC. Its protein product is CASSQGSLHQYSYEQYF.

The rearrangement links TRBV15 to TRBJ1-2, with 10 bases fitting TRBD1. V shed 3 bases and J 2 bases; nucleotides not matched to a gene: 12. There are 18 residues in the CDR3. Germline assignment: CDR1 LNHNV and CDR2 YYDKDF (reference sequence). CDR3 region: CATSSALRTGGTNYGYTF. For the CDR3, the DNA is TGTGCCACCAGCAGTGCTCTTCGGACAGGGGGTACGAACTATGGCTACACCTTC.

There are many counts of this clonotype. This chain's CDR3 is CAWSVSRSGRSPLHF. The CDR3 bases are TGTGCCTGGAGTGTAAGTCGGTCGGGTAGATCACCCCTCCACTTT. The V and J genes are TRBV30 and TRBJ1-6; D is uncertain. Germline lookup yields CDR1 GTSNPN and CDR2 SVGIG (reference sequence). The V and J ends lost 0 bases and 10 bases respectively, with 16 bases between them. This CDR3 is 15 amino acids long.

On this clonotype itself: A junction boundary mismatches the germline segment, possibly from a read error. The CDR3 here is CASSIMIRIDGVNVLTF. The CDR3 DNA reads as TGTGCCAGTAGTATTATGATTAGGATAGACGGGGTCAACGTCCTGACTTTC. The chain joins TRBV19 to TRBJ2-6; perhaps TRBD2 as D (5 bases). Germline V gene data show CDR1 as LNHDA and CDR2 as SQIVND (reference sequence). CDR3 size: 17 residues.

This sequence joins TRBV27 and TRBJ2-1; 8 bases map to TRBD2. The CDR3 is 11 amino acids. J lost 15 bases, V lost 6 bases, and 7 bases had no gene match. The germline CDR1 and CDR2 sequences are MNHEY and SMNVEV (reference sequence). DNA for the CDR3: TGTGCCAGCAGGTCGACTAGCGCTATGTTCTTC. It specifies CASRSTSAMFF.

A note on this clonotype: A much more abundant neighbour one base away suggests this may be a read error. The chain is built from TRBV12-3 or TRBV12-4 and TRBJ1-2; D gene ambiguous. The germline V and J ends were trimmed by 3 bases and 1 base, with 3 bases remaining between them. The CDR3 sequence is 12 residues long. The CDR3 DNA is TGTGCCAGCAGTTTCTATAACTATGGCTACACCTTC. Translation gives CASSFYNYGYTF.

This clonotype was detected ten times or more. The chain links TRBV19 to TRBJ2-2; no clear D gene. This CDR3 has 16 residues. CDR1 is LNHDA, CDR2 SQIVND, per germline (reference sequence). V dropped 3 bases and J dropped 0 bases, with 11 bases sitting between them. As DNA, the CDR3 is TGTGCCAGTAGTATGGGCAGGCCAACGAACACCGGGGAGCTGTTTTTT. This gives the protein CASSMGRPTNTGELFF.

This clonotype was detected ten times or more. The rearrangement joins TRBV20-1 to TRBJ2-3, with TRBD1 identical over 9 bases. The germline V gene has CDR1 DFQATT and CDR2 SNEGSKA (reference sequence). The V segment lost 6 bases and the J segment 4 bases; nucleotides outside the gene matches: 8. This CDR3 is built from 14 residues. CDR3 loop: CSALGQGFADTQYF. CDR3 in DNA: TGCAGTGCCTTGGGACAGGGATTTGCAGATACGCAGTATTTT.

This clonotype was detected only once. The junction shows a germline mismatch at one end, possibly a read error. The chain recombines TRBV12-3 or TRBV12-4 with TRBJ2-1; TRBD1 matches 9 bases. The CDR3 consists of 15 residues. This CDR3 is CASSDRDRVHNEQFF. The CDR3 DNA sequence: TGTGCTAGCAGTGACCGGGACAGGGTTCACAATGAGCAGTTCTTC.

This clonotype was seen many times. Written as DNA, the CDR3 is TGTGCCAGCAGTGAAGGCGGGTATGGCTACACCTTC. It is translated as CASSEGGYGYTF. The V call is TRBV6-1, the J call TRBJ1-2; D remains ambiguous. V gave up 1 base and J gave up 5 bases, with 5 bases separating them. The V gene's germline CDR1 is MNHNS and CDR2 SASEGT. The CDR3 is made up of 12 amino acids.

The chain uses TRBV19 and TRBJ1-2; 7 bases match TRBD1. Per germline, CDR1 LNHDA and CDR2 SQIVND (reference sequence). This CDR3 is 13 amino acids long. Unmatched junction bases numbered 5, after V lost 5 bases and J lost 5 bases. The CDR3 nucleotides read TGTGCCAGTAGTTTTTACAGGGGTTATGGCTACACCTTC. This codes for CASSFYRGYGYTF.

This clonotype was seen many times. The V gene is TRBV11-3, the J gene TRBJ1-2; D ambiguous. Germline CDR1 and CDR2: SGHNT and YENEEA. The CDR3 has 13 residues. V was trimmed by 5 bases and J by 5 bases, leaving 12 bases between them. The CDR3 sequence is CASSPDIKYGYTF. The CDR3 DNA is TGTGCCAGCAGCCCCGACATTAAGTATGGCTACACCTTC.

This clonotype showed up many times. V is TRBV20-1 and J is TRBJ1-5, with D maybe TRBD1 (5 bases). The V end was cut by 6 bases, the J end by 5 bases, with 17 bases between. This CDR3 contains 14 residues. CDR1 and CDR2 from the germline V gene are DFQATT and SNEGSKA (reference sequence). CDR3 nucleotides: TGCAGTGCGAAACACACGGGGCGGGATCAGCCCCAGCATTTT. This translates into CSAKHTGRDQPQHF.

The chain uses TRBV7-2 and TRBJ2-7, with D perhaps TRBD1 (6 bases). Germline CDR1 SGHTA, CDR2 FQGNSA. Trimming took 4 bases from V and 5 from J, leaving 12 bases between them. The CDR3 loop spans 13 amino acids. In nucleotides, the CDR3 is TGTGCCAGCAGCTACACAGGGAGCCACGAGCAGTACTTC. Translating gives CASSYTGSHEQYF.

Concerning this clonotype: This could be a read error, since a much larger clone is one nucleotide away. The chain couples TRBV6-1 to TRBJ2-7; TRBD2 agrees at 8 bases. Germline CDR1 is MNHNS and CDR2 is SASEGT. The CDR3 is made up of 14 amino acids. CDR3: CASSESGSYYERYF. The CDR3 coding sequence is TGTGCCAGCAGTGAAAGCGGGAGTTACTACGAGCGGTACTTC.